The next 8 T cell receptor beta chains were all read from a single sample in a study of T cells after yellow fever vaccination. Using its own MiXCR run on the 5' RACE reads, TCRdb lists one record per CDR3 protein. The table shows hundreds of thousands of distinct CDR3 sequences, with just over 20% occurring only once. The material sequenced was PBMCs, taken more than 20 days after the first yellow fever vaccination. The receptor set was obtained from a man aged 18 to 29 who received the YFV17D yellow fever vaccine.

The chain combines TRBV7-8 with TRBJ2-2; TRBD2 might be the D (6 bases). CDR3 length equals 18 residues. V was clipped by 5 bases and J by 1 base, with 20 bases between them. Germline assignment: CDR1 SGHVS and CDR2 FQNEAQ. This CDR3 is CASSLRDSFGGNTGELFF. CDR3 sequence (DNA): TGTGCCAGCAGCCTACGGGACTCCTTTGGAGGGAACACCGGGGAGCTGTTTTTT.

In its sample, this clonotype was seen many times. CDR3 sequence reads: CASSFSRGQETQYF. The DNA of the CDR3 is TGTGCCAGCAGCTTCAGCAGGGGACAAGAGACCCAGTACTTC. The chain recombines TRBV7-2 with TRBJ2-5, with TRBD1 as a possible D gene (6 bases). Per the germline V gene, CDR1 is SGHTA and CDR2 is FQGNSA. The CDR3 consists of 14 residues. V lost 3 bases, J lost 2 bases, and 10 bases lay in between.

This clonotype was seen only a few times. The chain recombines TRBV7-3 with TRBJ2-2, with 14 bases aligning to TRBD2. The CDR3 loop spans 18 amino acids. The junction had 8 bases not matched to a gene; V was cut back by 4 bases and J by 4 bases. The germline V gene encodes CDR1 SGHTA and CDR2 FQGTGA. The CDR3 is CASSSGLAGALGTGELFF. CDR3 DNA: TGTGCCAGCAGCTCGGGACTAGCGGGGGCCTTGGGCACCGGGGAGCTGTTTTTT.

This sequence joins TRBV6-5 and TRBJ2-3; a possible D gene is TRBD2 (5 bases). Trimming removed 6 bases at V and 5 bases at J, with 9 bases between. CDR3 length equals 12 residues. Germline V gene sequence: CDR1 MNHEY, CDR2 SVGAGI. CDR3 residues: CASRRRGDTQYF. CDR3 DNA sequence: TGTGCCAGCAGGCGTCGGGGAGATACGCAGTATTTT.

This clonotype occurred a few times. The rearrangement links TRBV5-4 to TRBJ2-5, with 14 bases identical to TRBD2. The CDR3 length is 19 residues. Germline V lookup: CDR1 SGHNT, CDR2 YYREEE (reference sequence). With V trimmed by 2 bases and J by 2 bases, 11 bases remained unmatched. The CDR3 protein is CASSLRTSGGSYLQETQYF. Written as DNA, the CDR3 is TGTGCCAGCAGCTTAAGGACTAGCGGGGGGTCCTATCTGCAAGAGACCCAGTACTTC.

A few counts support this clonotype. This chain links TRBV6-1 with TRBJ1-1; D is possibly TRBD1 (6 bases). The CDR3 runs 15 residues. Germline CDR1 MNHNS, CDR2 SASEGT. Trimming took 7 bases from V and 5 from J, leaving 20 bases between them. CDR3 coding DNA: TGTGCCAGCAAAAACGGGGGGGCAGGTATAACTGAAGCTTTCTTT. This sequence encodes CASKNGGAGITEAFF.

The genes are TRBV5-1 and TRBJ1-6, with 10 bases aligning to TRBD1. The CDR3 loop spans 14 amino acids. After removal of 2 bases from V and 8 bases from J, the junction contained 1 base not matched to a gene. Germline CDR1 is SGHRS and CDR2 is YFSETQ. The chain's CDR3 is CASSFGQGDSPLHF. In DNA, the CDR3 is TGCGCCAGCAGCTTCGGACAGGGGGATTCACCCCTCCACTTT. Combining the CDR3 with reference TRBV5-1 and TRBJ1-6 gives the whole variable domain KAGVTQTPRYLIKTRGQQVTLSCSPISGHRSVSWYQQTPGQGLQFLFEYFSETQRNKGNFPGRFSGRQFSNSRSEMNVSTLELGDSALYLCASSFGQGDSPLHFGNGTRLTVT.

This clonotype came up many times. The chain employs TRBV5-1 and TRBJ2-3, with D unclear. V lost 2 bases, J lost 0 bases, and 7 bases lay in between. There are 14 residues in the CDR3. Germline loops: CDR1 SGHRS, CDR2 YFSETQ. CDR3 bases: TGCGCCAGCAGCTTCACCCACAGCACAGATACGCAGTATTTT. Residues: CASSFTHSTDTQYF.